The subject of this entry is one T cell receptor (beta chain). The data are from a study of blood T cell repertoires in COVID-19. Method: immunoSEQ multiplex PCR; TCRdb's copy keeps in-frame clones and lacks some. The table shows roughly 330,000 clones, with approximately 84% occurring only once. The CDR3 sequence is 15 residues long. Germline trimming cut 0 bases from V and 4 bases from J; bases unmatched to any gene: 3. Germline V lookup: CDR1 SGHRS, CDR2 YFSETQ. The receptor comes from a woman between 18 and 29 years old who had recovered from COVID-19. The sample was PBMCs or T cells enriched from blood (not recorded which). The chain recombines TRBV5-1 with TRBJ1-3; the match to TRBD1 covers 8 bases. The CDR3 reads CASSLDGTGGNTIYF. In DNA, the CDR3 is TGCGCCAGCAGCTTGGACGGGACAGGCGGAAACACCATATATTTT.